This T cell receptor (beta chain) is drawn from a study of blood T cell repertoires in COVID-19. Study-wide background: Sources were T cells, B-cell-depleted T cells, or PBMCs; the material itself was cDNA or gDNA.

Adults between roughly 18 and 89 years of age took part from 20 to 25 US areas. The table came from immunoSEQ multiplex PCR; TCRdb's copy has only in-frame clones and leaves some out. This sample has approximately 150,000 clones, with 84% found just once. The CDR3 is 13 residues long. The trim removed 4 bases at V and 5 bases at J, leaving 3 bases unmatched. The rearrangement links TRBV12-3 or TRBV12-4 to TRBJ2-7, with 9 nucleotides matching TRBD1. This TCR derives from a man aged 45-60 years in a cohort exposed to, infected with or recovered from COVID-19 (not recorded which). Input material: PBMCs or T cells enriched from blood (not recorded which). The CDR3: CASSSGQGHEQYF. DNA of the CDR3: TGTGCCAGCAGTTCGGGACAGGGACACGAGCAGTACTTC.